Below are 16 T cell receptor beta chains sequenced from a single sample in a study of T cells after yellow fever vaccination. TCRdb re-derived calls from the 5' RACE reads in MiXCR, one entry per CDR3 protein. The data hold 450,000 to 650,000 distinct CDR3 sequences, with just over 20% observed a single time. The material was PBMCs, obtained approximately 20 days after the first yellow fever vaccination. Receptors were obtained from a man aged 18-30 years who received the YFV17D yellow fever vaccine.

This clonotype was seen a few times. The chain has TRBV7-9 and TRBJ1-2; D perhaps matches TRBD1 (5 bases). Trimming cost V 3 bases and J 4 bases, with 12 bases left between them. This CDR3 region has 14 residues. Germline V gene data show CDR1 as SEHNR and CDR2 as FQNEAQ (reference sequence). CDR3 DNA sequence: TGTGCCAGCAGCTTGGGGAGGGGAACCTATGGCTACACCTTC. Translating gives CASSLGRGTYGYTF.

In this sample, this clonotype turned up a few times. The V gene is TRBV12-3 or TRBV12-4, the J gene TRBJ2-2, with D possibly TRBD2 on 5 matching bases. There are 12 residues in the CDR3. V was shortened by 11 bases and J by 7 bases, with 14 bases between the two germline ends. CDR3 amino acids: CAGLKAGGELFF. CDR3 DNA sequence: TGTGCCGGGCTTAAGGCGGGCGGGGAGCTGTTTTTT.

V gene TRBV7-9 combines with J gene TRBJ2-3; 8 bases map to TRBD2. After removal of 10 bases from V and 1 base from J, the junction contained 7 bases not matched to a gene. This CDR3 region has 14 residues. The germline gives CDR1 SEHNR, CDR2 FQNEAQ (reference sequence). CDR3 in DNA: TGTGCCATCCCTTGGCGGGGGGGCACAGATACGCAGTATTTT. Protein product: CAIPWRGGTDTQYF.

The V and J genes are TRBV5-4 and TRBJ2-5; D not certain. The CDR3 totals 14 residues. V lost 0 bases to trimming and J lost 2 bases, with 8 bases between them. The germline V gene encodes CDR1 SGHNT and CDR2 YYREEE (reference sequence). In DNA, the CDR3 is TGTGCCAGCAGCTTGGCTATGGGACAAGAGACCCAGTACTTC. This translates into CASSLAMGQETQYF.

This clonotype appeared a few times. The rearrangement joins TRBV5-4 to TRBJ2-7, with 7 bases fitting TRBD1. This CDR3 comprises 13 residues. V lost 5 bases, J lost 4 bases, and 6 bases stayed unmatched. Looked up from germline, CDR1 is SGHNT and CDR2 is YYREEE (reference sequence). CDR3 nucleotide sequence: TGTGCCAGCAGTCCGACAGGGTTTTACGAGCAGTACTTC. Protein: CASSPTGFYEQYF.

The J gene is TRBJ2-1, the V gene TRBV7-4, with 12 bases that match TRBD2. This CDR3 is built from 14 residues. Germline V gene lookup returns CDR1 SGHVT and CDR2 SQSDAQ. V gave up 8 bases and J gave up 10 bases; unmatched junction bases: 9. The CDR3 is CASCGLAGGGEQFF. In DNA form, the CDR3 reads TGTGCCAGCTGTGGGCTAGCGGGGGGGGGAGAGCAGTTCTTC.

The chain has TRBV18 and TRBJ2-6; the match to TRBD1 covers 9 bases. The CDR3 has 15 amino acids. Germline CDR1 KGHSH, CDR2 LQKENI. Trimming took 6 bases from V and 11 from J; bases not matched to a gene: 11. The CDR3 bases are TGTGCCAGCTCGGAAGTAGGGACAGGGCCCCACGTCCTGACTTTC. Protein: CASSEVGTGPHVLTF. Full variable domain (outside the CDR3, taken from reference TRBV18 and TRBJ2-6): NAGVMQNPRHLVRRRGQEARLRCSPMKGHSHVYWYRQLPEEGLKFMVYLQKENIIDESGMPKERFSAEFPKEGPSILRIQQVVRGDSAAYFCASSEVGTGPHVLTFGAGSRLTVL.

The chain employs TRBV25-1 and TRBJ1-2; D remains unclear. This CDR3 contains 11 residues. V gave up 5 bases and J gave up 9 bases, with 10 bases separating them. Germline V gene sequence: CDR1 MGHDK, CDR2 SYGVNS. The CDR3 nucleotides are TGTGCCAGCAGTAGAGGATCTAGCTACACCTTC. The encoded protein is CASSRGSSYTF.

The chain employs TRBV11-1 and TRBJ2-5, with 9 bases fitting TRBD2. V was clipped by 3 bases and J by 11 bases; unmatched bases: 10. Germline CDR1 SGHAT, CDR2 FQDESV (reference sequence). The CDR3 covers 14 residues. The CDR3 DNA is TGTGCCAGCAGCTTTATAGCGGGGGCCGGGGGGCAGTACTTC. Amino acids: CASSFIAGAGGQYF.

This clonotype was seen a few times. The chain has TRBV6-1 and TRBJ2-1; D is perhaps TRBD2 (5 bases). V was pared by 7 bases and J by 9 bases, with 19 bases between. CDR1 MNHNS and CDR2 SASEGT come from the germline V gene. The length of the CDR3 is 14 residues. CDR3 protein: CASNPSGPRSEQFF. The CDR3 nucleotides read TGTGCCAGCAATCCCAGCGGCCCCCGGAGTGAGCAGTTCTTC.

V gene TRBV9 combines with J gene TRBJ2-5; tentatively, D is TRBD1 or TRBD2 (7 bases each). The length of the CDR3 is 15 residues. Germline V gene data show CDR1 as SGDLS and CDR2 as YYNGEE. The V end was cut by 3 bases, the J end by 1 base, with 13 bases between. The CDR3 bases are TGTGCCAGCAGCGGGCAGGGGGGGGCCCAAGAGACCCAGTACTTC. It yields the protein CASSGQGGAQETQYF.

The chain uses TRBV6-5 and TRBJ1-1; perhaps TRBD1 as D (6 bases). V gave up 0 bases and J gave up 5 bases, with 13 bases separating them. Per germline, CDR1 MNHEY and CDR2 SVGAGI. The CDR3 is 15 residues long. The CDR3 coding sequence is TGTGCCAGCAGTTACTCGGCAGGGGCCCGGACTGAAGCTTTCTTT. This codes for CASSYSAGARTEAFF.

The rearrangement joins TRBV6-1 to TRBJ1-5; D perhaps matches TRBD1 (6 bases). CDR1 and CDR2 (germline): MNHNS, SASEGT. Deletions cut 1 base from V and 1 base from J, with 8 bases between. The CDR3 is 15 residues long. CDR3 region: CASSEDRASNQPQHF. DNA for the CDR3: TGTGCCAGCAGTGAAGACAGGGCAAGCAATCAGCCCCAGCATTTT.

In its sample, this clonotype was seen a few times. V gene TRBV30 combines with J gene TRBJ1-6; 10 nucleotides align to TRBD1. Germline assignment: CDR1 GTSNPN and CDR2 SVGIG (reference sequence). The V gene end was trimmed by 2 bases and the J gene end by 8 bases; junction bases not matched to a gene: 3. This CDR3 contains 14 residues. The CDR3 spells CAWSPGTGDSPLHF. Here the CDR3 DNA reads TGTGCCTGGAGTCCCGGGACAGGGGATTCACCCCTCCACTTT.

There are a few counts of this clonotype. The V gene is TRBV5-1, the J gene TRBJ1-6; TRBD1 matches 8 bases. The germline CDR1 and CDR2 sequences are SGHRS and YFSETQ. J lost 8 bases, V lost 1 base, and 2 bases had no gene match. CDR3 size: 14 residues. The CDR3 protein is CASSLLGQDSPLHF. CDR3 DNA: TGCGCCAGCAGCTTGCTGGGACAGGATTCACCCCTCCACTTT.

The V gene is TRBV11-3, the J gene TRBJ2-1, with D possibly being TRBD1 (6 bases). Germline lookup yields CDR1 SGHNT and CDR2 YENEEA. CDR3 length equals 14 residues. Trimming removed 5 bases from V and 2 bases from J, with 10 bases in between. The CDR3 bases are TGTGCCAGCAGCCGGGACAATACCTACAATGAGCAGTTCTTC. Amino acids: CASSRDNTYNEQFF.